These 31 T cell receptor beta chains were all obtained from the same sample, sequenced in a study of T-cell reconstitution after alpha-beta-depleted transplantation in children. For TCRbeta, the library was prepared with unique molecular identifiers. TCRdb reprocessed the PCR reads with MiXCR, giving one entry per CDR3 protein. The sample yields approximately 1,000,000 distinct CDR3 sequences, about 31% seen once. Source: PBMCs, mostly from graft donor cells, taken 360 days after TCRalphabeta/CD19-depleted stem cell transplant. The receptors shown here come from a boy younger than two who had a stem cell transplant for SCID, so the T cells may come from the graft donor.

The chain couples TRBV29-1 to TRBJ2-7; D possibly corresponds to TRBD1 (7 bases). CDR3 length equals 13 residues. V lost 5 bases and J 0 bases, leaving 11 bases between the germline ends. Germline loops: CDR1 SQVTM, CDR2 ANQGSEA. The CDR3 region is CSVRGTASYEQYF. DNA for the CDR3: TGCAGCGTTCGGGGGACAGCCTCCTACGAGCAGTACTTC.

This clonotype turned up a few times. The CDR3 sequence is CASSFGEGSNYGYTF. CDR3 DNA sequence: TGTGCCAGCAGTTTTGGGGAGGGGTCTAACTATGGCTACACCTTC. J is TRBJ1-2 and V is TRBV12-3 or TRBV12-4, with a tentative D call TRBD1 (5 bases). This CDR3 spans 15 amino acids. The germline V and J ends were trimmed by 3 bases and 0 bases, with 11 bases remaining between them.

The chain uses TRBV12-3 or TRBV12-4 and TRBJ1-3; D possibly corresponds to TRBD1 (5 bases). The length of the CDR3 is 13 residues. Trimming cost V 10 bases and J 0 bases, with 10 bases left between them. For the CDR3, the DNA is TGTGCCACCCGCGGGGCCTCTGGAAACACCATATATTTT. Translating it yields CATRGASGNTIYF.

This clonotype was detected only a few times. The V gene is TRBV7-9, the J gene TRBJ2-3; no firm D call. Germline lookup yields CDR1 SEHNR and CDR2 FQNEAQ (reference sequence). CDR3 length: 16 residues. Trimming pared 2 bases from V and 4 bases from J, leaving 16 bases between. The CDR3 DNA is TGTGCCAGCAGCTTACCTTGGGCTAGTTACGCAGATACGCAGTATTTT. Its protein product is CASSLPWASYADTQYF.

The chain recombines TRBV4-1 with TRBJ2-7; D may match TRBD1 or TRBD2 (5 bases each). The CDR3 consists of 17 residues. V lost 6 bases and J lost 2, with 23 bases in between. Germline V gives CDR1 MGHRA, CDR2 YSYEKL. CDR3 protein: CASSPLPRDGYTYEQYF. CDR3 DNA sequence: TGCGCCAGCAGTCCCCTCCCACGGGACGGTTACACCTACGAGCAGTACTTC.

This clonotype was observed a few times. Here the CDR3 DNA reads TGCAGTGCTAGAGGGGATTTAGCGGGGGGGCTAGCAGATACGCAGTATTTT. This encodes CSARGDLAGGLADTQYF. The rearrangement links TRBV20-1 to TRBJ2-3, with 11 bases aligning to TRBD2. CDR3 size: 17 residues. Germline V lookup: CDR1 DFQATT, CDR2 SNEGSKA (reference sequence). The J segment lost 4 bases and the V segment lost 1 base, leaving 10 bases of the junction unmatched.

This clonotype was seen more than once but under ten times. The chain employs TRBV5-1 and TRBJ2-6; maybe TRBD2 (5 bases). Germline-derived CDR1 and CDR2 are SGHRS and YFSETQ. This CDR3 comprises 14 residues. V was cut by 2 bases and J by 4 bases, with 7 bases left in between. The CDR3 DNA reads TGCGCCAGCAGCTTACCGGGGGGGGCCAACGTCCTGACTTTC. Encoded protein: CASSLPGGANVLTF.

This clonotype was counted between two and nine times. The chain has TRBV7-2 and TRBJ1-6; no reliable D call. The CDR3 length is 16 residues. The V gene lost 2 bases and the J gene lost 8 bases, with 16 bases spanning the gap. CDR1 and CDR2 (germline): SGHTA, FQGNSA. CDR3 sequence (DNA): TGTGCCAGCAGCTTAACGCTGGTCCCCCTGGATTCACCCCTCCACTTT. Protein: CASSLTLVPLDSPLHF.

In this sample, this clonotype turned up many times. The chain has TRBV20-1 and TRBJ2-1; the match to TRBD1 covers 8 bases. The V gene end was trimmed by 6 bases and the J gene end by 7 bases; junction bases not matched to a gene: 14. This CDR3 region has 15 residues. Germline CDR1 reads DFQATT; CDR2 reads SNEGSKA (reference sequence). CDR3 residues: CSAGTSGGAKNEQFF. The CDR3 nucleotides read TGCAGTGCGGGGACCTCAGGGGGCGCGAAGAATGAGCAGTTCTTC.

This sequence joins TRBV6-2 or TRBV6-3 and TRBJ2-1, with 8 bases lining up with TRBD2. CDR1 is MNHEY, CDR2 SVGEGT, per germline. The CDR3 extends over 13 amino acids. The V and J ends lost 7 bases and 4 bases, in that order; junction bases with no gene match: 3. As DNA, the CDR3 is TGTGCCAGCAACGCGGGGGGTTACAATGAGCAGTTCTTC. It encodes CASNAGGYNEQFF.

This clonotype turned up a few times. The chain employs TRBV2 and TRBJ2-1; 9 bases line up with TRBD2. The germline V gene has CDR1 SNHLY and CDR2 FYNNEI. CDR3 length equals 15 residues. The ends lost 5 bases at V and 6 bases at J; junction bases unmatched: 8. The CDR3 DNA reads as TGTGCCAGCAGTTTCCTAGCGGGGAATGTCAATGAGCAGTTCTTC. Its translation: CASSFLAGNVNEQFF.

The V call is TRBV27, the J call TRBJ1-6; TRBD1 is a possible D gene (6 bases). Trimming left V 6 bases short and J 8 bases short, with 14 bases between. The CDR3 has 14 residues. CDR1 and CDR2 from the germline V gene are MNHEY and SMNVEV (reference sequence). The CDR3 coding sequence is TGTGCCAGCAGCCTTGACAGGCGATATTCACCCCTCCACTTT. This translates into CASSLDRRYSPLHF.

A few counts support this clonotype. The chain carries TRBV20-1 and TRBJ2-2; D not certain. The CDR3 covers 13 residues. The germline V and J ends were trimmed by 4 bases and 1 base, with 7 bases remaining between them. The V gene's germline CDR1 is DFQATT and CDR2 SNEGSKA (reference sequence). CDR3 bases: TGCAGTGCTATGGGGTTGAACACCGGGGAGCTGTTTTTT. Translation gives CSAMGLNTGELFF.

This clonotype appeared a single time. This chain uses TRBV18 with TRBJ2-5; 9 bases fit TRBD1. With 6 bases clipped from V and 6 bases from J, the junction kept 8 bases outside the gene matches. This CDR3 spans 14 amino acids. Germline CDR1 KGHSH, CDR2 LQKENI. In DNA form, the CDR3 reads TGTGCCAGCTCTCCGAGACAGGGGGTACAGACCCAGTACTTC. Translated: CASSPRQGVQTQYF.

This CDR3 is CASSIQRTGEEFF. The CDR3 DNA sequence: TGTGCCAGCAGCATACAACGGACAGGGGAGGAGTTCTTC. The chain has TRBV7-9 and TRBJ2-1, with 9 nucleotides matching TRBD1. V lost 5 bases and J lost 14; bases outside the gene matches: 10. The CDR3 runs to 13 residues. CDR1 and CDR2 (germline): SEHNR, FQNEAQ (reference sequence).

The chain carries TRBV6-1 and TRBJ2-2; either TRBD1 or TRBD2 may fit D (6 bases each). This CDR3 is built from 15 residues. V was shortened by 6 bases and J by 5 bases, with 16 bases between the two germline ends. The germline gives CDR1 MNHNS, CDR2 SASEGT. The CDR3 DNA is TGTGCCAGCAGCCCGCCTCAGGGGAGGACCGGGGAGCTGTTTTTT. As protein: CASSPPQGRTGELFF.

CDR3 sequence reads: CATSRDSEYYNEQFF. In DNA, the CDR3 is TGTGCCACCAGCAGAGATTCAGAGTACTACAATGAGCAGTTCTTC. This chain connects TRBV15 to TRBJ2-1; D is unclear. CDR3 size: 15 residues. V shed 0 bases and J shed 3 bases, with 9 bases lying between them. Germline V gene data show CDR1 as LNHNV and CDR2 as YYDKDF (reference sequence).

This clonotype was counted at least ten times. The chain joins TRBV5-1 to TRBJ1-1; D might be TRBD1 (5 bases). V lost 5 bases and J 0 bases, leaving 14 bases between the germline ends. The CDR3 runs to 15 residues. Germline V gene data show CDR1 as SGHRS and CDR2 as YFSETQ. CDR3 sequence: CASSPAGHMNTEAFF. The CDR3 DNA sequence: TGCGCCAGCAGTCCAGCCGGACATATGAACACTGAAGCTTTCTTT.

This clonotype appeared many times. The chain carries TRBV20-1 and TRBJ2-7, with 7 bases lining up with TRBD1. Per germline, CDR1 DFQATT and CDR2 SNEGSKA (reference sequence). This CDR3 region has 13 residues. J gave up 0 bases and V 3 bases, and 2 bases lay outside the gene matches. The CDR3 protein is CSASRDSSYEQYF. CDR3 in DNA: TGCAGTGCTAGCCGGGACAGCTCCTACGAGCAGTACTTC.

The rearrangement uses TRBV5-1 and TRBJ1-1; TRBD1 matches 7 bases. Per the germline V gene, CDR1 is SGHRS and CDR2 is YFSETQ. The trim removed 6 bases at V and 5 bases at J, leaving 10 bases unmatched. This CDR3 has 14 residues. CDR3: CASTNRGITTEAFF. The CDR3 DNA reads as TGCGCCAGCACGAACAGGGGAATAACGACTGAAGCTTTCTTT.

The rearrangement links TRBV12-3 or TRBV12-4 to TRBJ1-5; 7 bases are shared with TRBD1. The V gene end was trimmed by 6 bases and the J gene end by 0 bases; junction bases not matched to a gene: 5. There are 15 residues in the CDR3. The CDR3 protein is CASSRTGHSNQPQHF. The CDR3 DNA reads TGTGCCAGCAGCCGGACAGGTCATAGCAATCAGCCCCAGCATTTT.

The genes are TRBV9 and TRBJ2-7; the D gene is possibly TRBD2 (5 bases). CDR1 and CDR2 from the germline V gene are SGDLS and YYNGEE. CDR3 size: 14 residues. Trimming left V 0 bases short and J 3 bases short, with 10 bases between. The CDR3 sequence: CASSVAPDYYEQYF. CDR3 DNA sequence: TGTGCCAGCAGCGTAGCCCCAGACTACTACGAGCAGTACTTC. The variable domain in full, with the rest retrieved from reference TRBV9 and TRBJ2-7, is DSGVTQTPKHLITATGQRVTLRCSPRSGDLSVYWYQQSLDQGLQFLIQYYNGEERAKGNILERFSAQQFPDLHSELNLSSLELGDSALYFCASSVAPDYYEQYFGPGTRLTVT.

The CDR3 spells CASSYSLSGETEQYF. CDR3 DNA: TGTGCCAGCAGTTACTCCCTTTCAGGGGAGACCGAGCAGTACTTC. The V and J genes are TRBV6-2 or TRBV6-3 and TRBJ2-7; perhaps TRBD1 as D (6 bases). This CDR3 contains 15 residues. Trimming left V 0 bases short and J 6 bases short, with 15 bases between. Germline values: CDR1 MNHEY, CDR2 SVGEGT.

The CDR3 DNA follows: TGCGCCAGCAGCCAAGTCAGACCCAGTGGAGCCAAAAACATTCAGTACTTC. Translation: CASSQVRPSGAKNIQYF. The rearrangement uses TRBV4-3 and TRBJ2-4; D gene uncertain. The CDR3 covers 17 residues. From germline, CDR1 is LGHNA and CDR2 YSLEER. V was shortened by 1 base and J by 0 bases, with 13 bases between the two germline ends.

The chain carries TRBV10-1 and TRBJ1-5; D ambiguous. This CDR3 has 18 amino acids. From germline, CDR1 is WNHNN and CDR2 SYGVQD (reference sequence). The V gene lost 0 bases and the J gene lost 0 bases, with 15 bases spanning the gap. The CDR3 sequence: CASSESSSPIYSNQPQHF. CDR3 coding DNA: TGCGCCAGCAGTGAGTCGTCCAGTCCAATTTATAGCAATCAGCCCCAGCATTTT.

This clonotype was counted a few times. V usage is TRBV11-2 and J usage is TRBJ2-7, with 11 bases identical to TRBD2. Germline values: CDR1 SGHAT, CDR2 FQNNGV. J lost 3 bases, V lost 5 bases, and 9 bases had no gene match. This CDR3 spans 16 amino acids. The CDR3 here is CASSPRLAGRDYEQYF. CDR3 bases: TGTGCCAGCAGCCCCCGACTAGCGGGACGAGACTACGAGCAGTACTTC.

The V and J genes are TRBV7-2 and TRBJ2-5; D remains ambiguous. Between the trimmed V and J ends, which lost 3 bases and 0 bases, there was a span of 5 bases. Germline lookup yields CDR1 SGHTA and CDR2 FQGNSA. The length of the CDR3 is 13 residues. For the CDR3, the DNA is TGTGCCAGCAGCTTCGACTACCAAGAGACCCAGTACTTC. Amino acids: CASSFDYQETQYF.

The DNA for the CDR3 is TGCAGTGCCAGGGACAGGGAGCATAGCAATCAGCCCCAGCATTTT. It specifies CSARDREHSNQPQHF. The chain links TRBV20-1 to TRBJ1-5, with TRBD1 matching 9 bases. Germline V lookup: CDR1 DFQATT, CDR2 SNEGSKA (reference sequence). Trimming removed 6 bases from V and 0 bases from J; junction bases left unmatched: 6. The CDR3 spans 15 residues.

The chain joins TRBV5-1 to TRBJ2-7, with D possibly being TRBD2 (5 bases). The germline V and J ends were trimmed by 4 bases and 0 bases, with 11 bases remaining between them. CDR1 and CDR2 (germline): SGHRS, YFSETQ. This CDR3 is built from 14 residues. CDR3 nucleotides: TGCGCCAGCAGCCCTACCGCGGGCTCCTACGAGCAGTACTTC. Amino acid sequence: CASSPTAGSYEQYF.

Only a few counts were recorded for this clonotype. This chain links TRBV6-2 or TRBV6-3 with TRBJ1-5; D is unresolved. Germline lookup yields CDR1 MNHEY and CDR2 SVGEGT. This CDR3 has 19 amino acids. The germline V and J ends were trimmed by 1 base and 0 bases, with 19 bases remaining between them. The DNA for the CDR3 is TGTGCCAGCAGTTACTTTTTAGTCGTCGGGGAGAATAGCAATCAGCCCCAGCATTTT. Protein sequence: CASSYFLVVGENSNQPQHF.

This clonotype appeared a few times. Relative to the germline gene, one junction end is altered; a read error may explain this. This chain joins TRBV7-2 and TRBJ2-5, with D possibly being TRBD2 (5 bases). The germline V gene has CDR1 SGHTA and CDR2 FQGNSA. The CDR3 consists of 14 residues. CDR3 bases: TGTGCCAGCAGCGTAGCGAAACCCCAAGAGACCCAGTACTTC. This encodes CASSVAKPQETQYF. Using reference TRBV7-2 and TRBJ2-5 for the parts outside the CDR3, the full variable domain is GAGVSQSPSNKVTEKGKDVELRCDPISGHTALYWYRQSLGQGLEFLIYFQGNSAPDKSGLPSDRFSAERTGGSVSTLTIQRTQQEDSAVYLCASSVAKPQETQYFGPGTRLLVL.